This TCR beta chain was recorded in a study of blood T cell repertoires in COVID-19. Across the study: COVID-19 samples collected from the United States, Italy and Spain covered acute and convalescent phases. The cDNA or gDNA used as material had been derived from T cells, B-cell-depleted T cells, or PBMCs.

The length of the CDR3 is 14 residues. The V end was cut by 2 bases, the J end by 5 bases, with 12 bases between. Per germline, CDR1 SEHNR and CDR2 FQNEAQ (reference sequence). Per the original data handling: Reference gene primers were amplified, and this amplification served to estimate nucleated cell counts. Generated by immunoSEQ multiplex PCR, the TCRdb table keeps only in-frame clones and is missing some. D and trimming come from the DNA, and the V and J calls and clone size come from that table. The sample contains about 210,000 clones, roughly four fifths of which appear only once. The chain links TRBV7-9 to TRBJ1-2; D call uncertain. Specimen: peripheral blood. The TCR sequence derives from a woman aged 40 to 50 with acute or convalescent COVID-19. The CDR3 spells CASSLSGMGYGYTF. In DNA, the CDR3 is TGTGCCAGCAGCTTATCGGGGATGGGGTATGGCTACACCTTC.